The next 24 T cell receptor beta chains were all read from a single sample in a study of beta chain features in type 1 diabetes. Investigators reverse transcribed all isolated RNA, so they sequenced expressed TCRB transcripts. Assay: immunoSEQ multiplex PCR; the TCRdb copy retains only in-frame clones and omits some. The data contain around 240,000 clones, over 8.5% of them singletons. Sequencing used naive CD4+ T cells from blood. All receptors derive from a woman under 30 in good health.

This chain uses TRBV29-1 with TRBJ2-3; 9 bases agree with TRBD2. The CDR3 has 15 amino acids. Losses at the gene ends were 5 bases for V and 4 bases for J; bases not matched to a gene: 10. Germline assignment: CDR1 SQVTM and CDR2 ANQGSEA. The CDR3 sequence is CSVQTSGVVSDTQYF. The CDR3 DNA reads as TGCAGCGTTCAGACTAGCGGAGTTGTGTCAGATACGCAGTATTTT.

This clone appeared a few times. The V and J genes are TRBV7-9 and TRBJ2-7; no firm D call. Per germline, CDR1 SEHNR and CDR2 FQNEAQ (reference sequence). The CDR3 sequence is 11 residues long. V lost 3 bases to trimming and J lost 5 bases, with 5 bases between them. CDR3 nucleotides: TGTGCCAGCAGCTTGGCAAACGAGCAGTACTTC. Its translation: CASSLANEQYF. Looking up the rest from reference TRBV7-9 and TRBJ2-7 gives the full variable domain: DTGVSQNPRHKITKRGQNVTFRCDPISEHNRLYWYRQTLGQGPEFLTYFQNEAQLEKSRLLSDRFSAERPKGSFSTLEIQRTEQGDSAMYLCASSLANEQYFGPGTRLTVT.

The chain links TRBV21-1 to TRBJ2-5; the table's TRBD1 call for D was not verified on the DNA. TRBV21-1 is flagged as a pseudogene. The CDR3 contains 14 residues. The CDR3 sequence is CASSTPTGGQTQYF. The DNA for the CDR3 is TGTGCCAGCAGCACCCCGACAGGGGGCCAGACCCAGTACTTC.

The table lists this clone with a few counts. The chain links TRBV6-6 to TRBJ1-4; 10 bases align to TRBD1. V was clipped by 6 bases and J by 7 bases; unmatched bases: 5. This CDR3 is built from 14 residues. Germline V gives CDR1 MNHNY, CDR2 SVGAGI (reference sequence). The CDR3 loop is CASSNDRGREKLFF. The CDR3 nucleotides are TGTGCCAGCAGCAACGACAGGGGGCGTGAAAAACTGTTTTTT.

This clone was recorded a few times. In DNA form, the CDR3 reads TGTGCCAGCAGCAGGACTAGCGGGGGGGCCGCCGGGGAGCTGTTTTTT. Its translation: CASSRTSGGAAGELFF. The V call is TRBV7-3, the J call TRBJ2-2; TRBD2 matches 15 bases. The CDR3 extends over 16 amino acids. With 5 bases clipped from V and 6 bases from J, the junction kept 4 bases outside the gene matches. Germline CDR1 is SGHTA and CDR2 is FQGTGA. Supplemented by reference TRBV7-3 and TRBJ2-2, the full variable domain reads GAGVSQTPSNKVTEKGKYVELRCDPISGHTALYWYRQSLGQGPEFLIYFQGTGAADDSGLPNDRFFAVRPEGSVSTLKIQRTERGDSAVYLCASSRTSGGAAGELFFGEGSRLTVL.

CDR3 residues: CASSAEGGTEAFF. CDR3 nucleotide sequence: TGTGCCAGCAGTGCTGAGGGTGGCACTGAAGCTTTCTTT. The chain employs TRBV2 and TRBJ1-1; D unresolved. Trimming left V 4 bases short and J 4 bases short, with 10 bases between. Germline values: CDR1 SNHLY, CDR2 FYNNEI. The CDR3 sequence is 13 residues long.

This clone was detected a few times. J is TRBJ1-2 and V is TRBV7-9; 7 bases map to TRBD1. CDR3 size: 15 residues. Germline CDR1 SEHNR, CDR2 FQNEAQ (reference sequence). The trim removed 3 bases at V and 4 bases at J, leaving 8 bases unmatched. CDR3 sequence (DNA): TGTGCCAGCAGCTTTTTAGGGGGCGTCGGCTATGGCTACACCTTC. Protein: CASSFLGGVGYGYTF.

The rearrangement joins TRBV18 to TRBJ1-3; unclear D gene. V dropped 1 base and J dropped 0 bases, with 7 bases sitting between them. Germline V gene data show CDR1 as KGHSH and CDR2 as LQKENI. The CDR3 sequence is 15 residues long. This CDR3 reads CASSPLQLSGNTIYF. The CDR3 nucleotides are TGTGCCAGCTCACCACTCCAACTCTCTGGAAACACCATATATTTT.

The table lists this clone with a few counts. V usage is TRBV4-2 and J usage is TRBJ1-5; TRBD1 might be the D (5 bases). This CDR3 comprises 14 residues. Trimming cost V 5 bases and J 3 bases, with 11 bases left between them. Germline V gives CDR1 LGHNA, CDR2 YNFKEQ. The CDR3 DNA is TGTGCCAGCAGCGCGGGACGTCTCAATCAGCCCCAGCATTTT. Its translation: CASSAGRLNQPQHF.

CDR3 DNA: TGCGCCAGCAGCTCACAACCGGGTCTCCTGTACGAGCAGTACTTC. It specifies CASSSQPGLLYEQYF. The chain uses TRBV5-1 and TRBJ2-5; D is undetermined. The last part of the DNA fits TRBJ2-7 better; the J call may be wrong. Germline values: CDR1 SGHRS, CDR2 YFSETQ. This CDR3 has 15 residues.

In nucleotides, the CDR3 is TGTGCCAGCAGTGGACAACAGGTATTCCGTCGCGAGCAGTACTTC. Amino acid sequence: CASSGQQVFRREQYF. The V gene is TRBV6-1, the J gene TRBJ2-7; D might be TRBD1 (5 bases). CDR1 is MNHNS, CDR2 SASEGT, per germline. The CDR3 length is 15 residues. Trimming stripped 4 bases from V and 6 bases from J, with 19 bases between.

This clone was observed a handful of times. The gene calls are TRBV9 and TRBJ1-2; 11 nucleotides agree with TRBD1. Germline assignment: CDR1 SGDLS and CDR2 YYNGEE. Trimming at V came to 3 bases and at J to 12 bases, leaving 10 bases not matched to a gene. This CDR3 contains 14 residues. CDR3 region: CASSGPGQGVGNTF. The DNA of the CDR3 is TGTGCCAGCAGCGGCCCGGGACAGGGGGTAGGGAACACCTTC.

The chain is built from TRBV5-4 and TRBJ2-7; D is ambiguous. This CDR3 is 12 amino acids long. Germline V gives CDR1 SGHNT, CDR2 YYREEE (reference sequence). The ends were cut back, 1 base at V and 6 bases at J, with 8 bases in the middle. The DNA of the CDR3 is TGTGCCAGCAGCTTGCCCCCCTCCGAGCAGTACTTC. Translation gives CASSLPPSEQYF. Combining the CDR3 with reference TRBV5-4 and TRBJ2-7 gives the whole variable domain ETGVTQSPTHLIKTRGQQVTLRCSSQSGHNTVSWYQQALGQGPQFIFQYYREEENGRGNFPPRFSGLQFPNYSSELNVNALELDDSALYLCASSLPPSEQYFGPGTRLTVT.

There are a few counts of this clone. The chain employs TRBV19 and TRBJ2-7; 11 bases match TRBD1. V was pared by 5 bases and J by 5 bases, with 2 bases of the junction left unmatched. Germline V gene lookup returns CDR1 LNHDA and CDR2 SQIVND (reference sequence). The CDR3 runs to 13 residues. The CDR3 DNA follows: TGTGCCAGTAGTCTGGGACAGGGGGACGAGCAGTACTTC. It encodes CASSLGQGDEQYF.

This clone was seen a handful of times. The chain has TRBV27 and TRBJ2-1; D possibly corresponds to TRBD1 (6 bases). With 3 bases removed from V and 10 bases from J, the gap between germline ends came to 10 bases. The germline V gene has CDR1 MNHEY and CDR2 SMNVEV (reference sequence). The CDR3 is 12 residues long. CDR3 protein: CASSFLGTEQFF. The CDR3 bases are TGTGCCAGCAGTTTTTTGGGGACAGAGCAGTTCTTC.

This clone came up a few times. The chain employs TRBV2 and TRBJ1-5; D is unresolved. Germline CDR1 reads SNHLY; CDR2 reads FYNNEI. The V gene lost 2 bases and the J gene lost 6 bases, with 11 bases spanning the gap. This CDR3 spans 14 amino acids. The CDR3 region is CASSEFGESQPQHF. CDR3 DNA sequence: TGTGCCAGCAGTGAATTCGGGGAGTCTCAGCCCCAGCATTTT.

The CDR3 nucleotides read TGTGCCAGCAGCTTGGGAATGAGTAGCGGGGTCACAGATACGCAGTATTTT. Protein: CASSLGMSSGVTDTQYF. The chain has TRBV7-2 and TRBJ2-3; the match to TRBD2 covers 8 bases. The germline CDR1 and CDR2 sequences are SGHTA and FQGNSA. Trimming cost V 3 bases and J 2 bases; bases outside gene matches: 10. The CDR3 consists of 17 residues.

The genes are TRBV18 and TRBJ2-7; D may be TRBD2 (5 bases). The V gene's germline CDR1 is KGHSH and CDR2 LQKENI. This CDR3 is 13 amino acids long. V shed 3 bases and J shed 5 bases, with 11 bases lying between them. The CDR3 DNA reads as TGTGCCAGCTCACCCTGGAGGTACGACGAGCAGTACTTC. It codes for CASSPWRYDEQYF.

The chain recombines TRBV18 with TRBJ2-7; D might be TRBD1 (5 bases). V was trimmed by 3 bases and J by 2 bases, leaving 17 bases between them. This CDR3 is built from 16 residues. CDR1 and CDR2 from the germline V gene are KGHSH and LQKENI. CDR3 nucleotides: TGTGCCAGCTCACCTCTGGGGCAGGGTATTACCTACGAGCAGTACTTC. Its protein is CASSPLGQGITYEQYF.

This clone was seen a handful of times. This sequence joins TRBV5-1 and TRBJ2-3, with a possible D match to TRBD1 (5 bases). Germline V gene sequence: CDR1 SGHRS, CDR2 YFSETQ. The CDR3 extends over 16 amino acids. Between the trimmed V and J ends, which lost 5 bases and 1 base, there was a span of 17 bases. CDR3: CASRQAQSTGTDTQYF. The DNA of the CDR3 is TGCGCCAGCAGACAAGCCCAATCGACAGGCACAGATACGCAGTATTTT.

The rearrangement links TRBV19 to TRBJ2-1; TRBD1 matches at 7 bases. Trimming at V came to 4 bases and at J to 1 base, leaving 7 bases not matched to a gene. Germline V lookup: CDR1 LNHDA, CDR2 SQIVND (reference sequence). The CDR3 has 16 residues. CDR3 protein: CASSTPGQNSYNEQFF. CDR3 bases: TGTGCCAGTAGTACACCGGGACAGAATTCCTACAATGAGCAGTTCTTC.

This chain uses TRBV5-1 with TRBJ2-3, with D maybe TRBD2 (5 bases). The germline V and J ends were trimmed by 0 bases and 4 bases, with 9 bases remaining between them. Germline CDR1 and CDR2: SGHRS and YFSETQ. This CDR3 region has 14 residues. The CDR3: CASSLAGLADTQYF. The CDR3 DNA follows: TGCGCCAGCAGCTTGGCGGGATTAGCAGATACGCAGTATTTT. Together with reference TRBV5-1 and TRBJ2-3, the CDR3 gives the full variable domain: KAGVTQTPRYLIKTRGQQVTLSCSPISGHRSVSWYQQTPGQGLQFLFEYFSETQRNKGNFPGRFSGRQFSNSRSEMNVSTLELGDSALYLCASSLAGLADTQYFGPGTRLTVL.

This clone was counted only a few times. The V call is TRBV5-1, the J call TRBJ2-5, with 7 bases that match TRBD1. The CDR3 extends over 17 amino acids. Germline V gene lookup returns CDR1 SGHRS and CDR2 YFSETQ. Unmatched junction bases numbered 18, after V lost 4 bases and J lost 6 bases. The CDR3 region is CASSVSNRGRVRKTQYF. The DNA of the CDR3 is TGCGCCAGCAGCGTATCTAACAGGGGAAGGGTAAGAAAGACCCAGTACTTC.

In this sample, this clone turned up a few times. The chain carries TRBV4-1 and TRBJ2-3, with 7 bases lining up with TRBD2. The CDR3 is made up of 17 amino acids. Trimming removed 1 base from V and 4 bases from J; junction bases left unmatched: 11. Germline CDR1 is MGHRA and CDR2 is YSYEKL. CDR3 bases: TGCGCCAGCAGCCAAGGAGCTAGCGGAGTTGTGGCAGATACGCAGTATTTT. Its translation is CASSQGASGVVADTQYF.